The clone carrying this T cell receptor beta chain has just one count. A far larger clone is one base from this, pointing to a likely read error. This sample was taken from a study of prognosis after radiotherapy for stage I lung cancer. Germline CDR1 reads MNHGY; CDR2 reads SAAAGT. V lost 5 bases and J 3 bases, leaving 24 bases between the germline ends. This CDR3 has 18 amino acids. From genomic DNA, two-round multiplex PCR was used to amplify TCR beta CDR3. The authors ran first-round PCR with primers specific to each TRBV and TRBJ gene. Second-round PCR used universal primers. Each CDR3 protein gets one entry after TCRdb re-called the multiplex PCR reads with MiXCR. The data show around 30,000 distinct CDR3 sequences, with roughly 31% seen just once and over 10% held by the top ten.

This sample comprised PBMCs, obtained before or after stereotactic body radiation therapy (not recorded which). V is TRBV6-8 and J is TRBJ2-3, with D possibly matching TRBD2 (7 bases). The TCR originated in a donor aged 50 or older with non-small cell lung cancer. The CDR3 coding sequence is TGTGCCAGCAGTGAAAGCTCGGGGGGCGGGATTGGGACAGATACGCAGTATTTT. It encodes CASSESSGGGIGTDTQYF.